Sequencing of this T cell receptor (beta chain) was carried out in a study of blood T cell repertoires in COVID-19 (TCRdb year 2020). Regarding the complete study: Collaborator samples came from the United States, Italy and Spain and covered acute and convalescent phases of COVID-19. The repertoires were released in a freely available public database intended as a resource for research on the immune response to SARS-CoV-2. HLA class I and class II types, where available, came from metadata supplied by the sample provider rather than from assay-based typing. The prospective study material was composed of cDNA or gDNA derived from T cells, B-cell-depleted T cells, or PBMCs. The samples were drawn from two sources: the first 160 participants of the ongoing ImmuneRACE study, and about 1,300 subjects contributed by 6 global collaborators. Nearly every sample came with metadata listing a de-identified subject ID, COVID-19 status, age in years and sex. Subjects who had been exposed to COVID-19, were actively infected with it, or had recovered from it provided the deeply sampled blood TCRbeta repertoires that made up the dataset. Study-wide findings and limitations: Clinical and demographic metadata were provided uncurated, with the amount varying by source and participant.

Enrolling through a virtual design, the prospective study's participants ranged in age from roughly 18 to 90 years and lived across roughly 23 United States geographic areas. In the prospective study, cohorts were assigned on the basis of participant-reported clinical history obtained from a screening survey and a study questionnaire. For ImmuneRACE Cohort 3, a participant was defined as recovered based on two consecutive negative NP/OP PCR tests, clearance by a healthcare professional, or resolution of symptoms. In the prospective study, whole blood, serum and a nasopharyngeal or oropharyngeal swab were collected from each participant by mobile phlebotomists. Additional blood draws and questionnaires over an approximately 2-month period could optionally be provided by prospective study participants. Blood samples from the prospective study were shipped frozen or at room temperature prior to DNA extraction.

In its sample, this clone was seen once. Its antigen has not been determined. No base qualities exist here, and no much larger clone lies one base off it. Via the germline V gene (reference sequence), CDR1 is LNHDA and CDR2 SQIVND. The CDR3 numbers 13 residues from cysteine through phenylalanine. Only the CDR3 part of the read is kept: 39 bases, read in frame from the first base. V is pared back by 10 bases and J by 1 base, with 12 bases lying between the germline termini. The immunoSEQ Assay, a bias-controlled multiplex PCR, was used to amplify TCRbeta CDR3 regions from genomic DNA. The authors processed their data as follows. Within the assay, amplification of reference gene primers was used to estimate how many nucleated cells each sample contained. To quantify the absolute abundance of each unique TCRbeta CDR3 rearrangement, sequence reads were collapsed and filtered. For each sample, productive Simpson clonality was calculated as the square root of Simpson's diversity index over productive rearrangements. TCRdb provides this immuneACCESS table in a form limited to in-frame rearrangements. Some clones are lacking; in checked studies, under half of them reflect an unresolved V gene, and why the rest are absent is not known. V and J calls and clone size come straight from that table; D and trimming were deduced from the DNA. For this sample the table gives roughly 400,000 clones, of which nearly 90% were detected only once. 1.5% to 2% of the sample belongs to the ten largest clones.

This sequence uses TRBV19 and TRBJ2-3, with no reliable assignment of the D segment. This clonotype was obtained from a woman aged 25 to 45 who had recovered from COVID-19. Input material: PBMCs or T cells enriched from blood (not recorded which). This receptor carries the CDR3 CATNPGGTDTQYF. The base sequence is TGTGCCACTAACCCCGGAGGCACAGATACGCAGTATTTT.